This record looks at one TCR beta chain sequence and its context. Its antigen is as yet unknown. This record belongs to a study of T cell responses to AZD1222 COVID-19 vaccine. Method: immunoSEQ multiplex PCR; TCRdb's copy keeps in-frame clones and lacks some. The repertoire includes about 160,000 clones, 75% to 95% of them detected once, and 4% to 5.5% sits in the top ten. This CDR3 has 16 residues. Trimming cost V 0 bases and J 6 bases; bases outside gene matches: 2. Germline V gene data show CDR1 as SGHTA and CDR2 as FQGTGA. Study observations and caveats: Donor demographics were predominantly white British with a female majority; clonal diversity may be underestimated. It was only a handful of AZD1222 recipients who were seropositive at baseline. When two AZD1222 doses had been given, Spike-specific TCR breadth and depth rose.

This chain connects TRBV7-3 to TRBJ2-2; 12 bases are shared with TRBD2. The sequence was collected from an adult in good health. This specimen consisted of peripheral blood, obtained on day 0 of AZD1222 vaccination. CDR3 in DNA: TGTGCCAGCAGCTTAACAACTAGCGGGAGGTCCGGGGAGCTGTTTTTT. It translates to CASSLTTSGRSGELFF.